Below, 24 T cell receptor beta chains from the same sample are listed, as sequenced in a study of blood T cell repertoires in COVID-19. This table comes from immunoSEQ multiplex PCR, and its TCRdb copy is limited to in-frame clones, with some not included. The table includes about 130,000 clones, approximately 85% detected once. Source material: peripheral blood. The receptors come from a human donor in a cohort sampled during active COVID-19.

This clone came up a few times. The rearrangement uses TRBV4-1 and TRBJ2-1; 8 nucleotides align to TRBD1. V lost 3 bases and J lost 8; bases outside the gene matches: 3. CDR1 MGHRA and CDR2 YSYEKL come from the germline V gene. The CDR3 runs to 13 residues. The DNA of the CDR3 is TGCGCCAGCAGCCACCCGACAGGGGATGAGCAGTTCTTC. Translating gives CASSHPTGDEQFF.

The J gene is TRBJ2-1, the V gene TRBV12-3 or TRBV12-4; 8 bases agree with TRBD1. CDR3 length: 13 residues. V lost 6 bases to trimming and J lost 8 bases; unmatched junction nucleotides: 6. The CDR3 here is CASRRTGLDEQFF. CDR3 in DNA: TGTGCCAGCAGGCGGACAGGGTTGGATGAGCAGTTCTTC.

The genes are TRBV14 and TRBJ2-7; unclear D gene. V was shortened by 1 base and J by 3 bases, with 7 bases between the two germline ends. Germline CDR1 and CDR2: SGHDN and FVKESK. The CDR3 contains 13 residues. In nucleotides, the CDR3 is TGTGCCAGCAGCCAAGGTCTAAACTACGAGCAGTACTTC. The encoded protein is CASSQGLNYEQYF.

V gene TRBV12-3 or TRBV12-4 combines with J gene TRBJ2-3, with no clear D. The CDR3 extends over 12 amino acids. V dropped 6 bases and J dropped 5 bases, with 9 bases sitting between them. CDR3 protein: CASSRERDTQYF. The CDR3 nucleotides are TGTGCCAGCAGCCGAGAGAGAGATACGCAGTATTTT.

The gene calls are TRBV7-6 and TRBJ2-7; D may be TRBD2 (5 bases). The V and J ends lost 3 bases and 0 bases respectively, with 9 bases between them. Per the germline V gene, CDR1 is SGHVS and CDR2 is FNYEAQ. This CDR3 has 14 residues. CDR3 amino acids: CASSFRGPSYEQYF. For the CDR3, the DNA is TGTGCCAGCAGCTTCCGGGGTCCCTCCTACGAGCAGTACTTC.

V is TRBV5-1 and J is TRBJ1-3; D is possibly TRBD1 (5 bases). Trimming pared 4 bases from V and 2 bases from J, leaving 10 bases between. Germline values: CDR1 SGHRS, CDR2 YFSETQ. This CDR3 region has 14 residues. The CDR3 here is CASSPGGAGNTIYF. CDR3 coding DNA: TGCGCCAGCAGCCCCGGGGGGGCTGGAAACACCATATATTTT.

The V gene is TRBV12-3 or TRBV12-4, the J gene TRBJ2-1; D may be TRBD2 (5 bases). The CDR3 spans 13 residues. V lost 2 bases and J 8 bases, leaving 10 bases between the germline ends. The CDR3 protein is CASSLLGGHEQFF. CDR3 bases: TGTGCCAGCAGTTTACTCGGCGGGCATGAGCAGTTCTTC.

V is TRBV30 and J is TRBJ2-7; 8 nucleotides line up with TRBD1. The CDR3 contains 13 residues. The V gene's germline CDR1 is GTSNPN and CDR2 SVGIG (reference sequence). V shed 5 bases and J 3 bases; nucleotides not matched to a gene: 6. The CDR3 protein is CAWATGGVYEQYF. The CDR3 nucleotides read TGTGCCTGGGCTACAGGGGGAGTCTACGAGCAGTACTTC.

This sequence joins TRBV7-9 and TRBJ2-7; D is possibly TRBD1 (6 bases). The CDR3 totals 18 residues. V lost 3 bases and J 3 bases, leaving 24 bases between the germline ends. Germline-derived CDR1 and CDR2 are SEHNR and FQNEAQ (reference sequence). The CDR3 region has the DNA TGTGCCAGCAGCTTCGCCCAATTTACAGGGAACATCGGCTACGAGCAGTACTTC. It translates to CASSFAQFTGNIGYEQYF.

This clone was seen once. The J gene is TRBJ1-1, the V gene TRBV6-2 or TRBV6-3; TRBD1 might be the D (5 bases). The germline V and J ends were trimmed by 2 bases and 4 bases, with 11 bases remaining between them. This CDR3 has 14 amino acids. Germline V gives CDR1 MNHEY, CDR2 SVGEGT. The CDR3 spells CASSYLQAATEAFF. The CDR3 nucleotides are TGTGCCAGCAGTTACCTACAGGCAGCCACTGAAGCTTTCTTT.

As to this clone: Other DNA sequences in the sample encode the same CDR3. The gene calls are TRBV5-6 and TRBJ1-1; TRBD1 agrees at 7 bases. CDR3 length equals 14 residues. Germline-derived CDR1 and CDR2 are SGHDT and YYEEEE. V was clipped by 0 bases and J by 4 bases; unmatched bases: 3. CDR3 in DNA: TGTGCCAGCAGCTTGGGACAGGGATCCACTGAAGCTTTCTTT. It translates to CASSLGQGSTEAFF.

This chain joins TRBV27 and TRBJ1-4; D not certain. The CDR3 length is 12 residues. Germline-derived CDR1 and CDR2 are MNHEY and SMNVEV (reference sequence). The V and J ends lost 5 bases and 12 bases respectively, with 13 bases between them. The CDR3 DNA reads TGTGCCAGCAGTCCTCTAATCGGTGAACTGTTTTTT. Amino acid sequence: CASSPLIGELFF. The whole variable domain, filled in from reference TRBV27 and TRBJ1-4, reads EAQVTQNPRYLITVTGKKLTVTCSQNMNHEYMSWYRQDPGLGLRQIYYSMNVEVTDKGDVPEGYKVSRKEKRNFPLILESPSPNQTSLYFCASSPLIGELFFGSGTQLSVL.

CDR3 sequence reads: CSALRNTIYF. In DNA, the CDR3 is TGCAGTGCTCTTCGTAACACCATATATTTT. The chain employs TRBV20-1 and TRBJ1-3; no firm D call. The germline V and J ends were trimmed by 5 bases and 7 bases, with 6 bases remaining between them. Germline values: CDR1 DFQATT, CDR2 SNEGSKA (reference sequence). The CDR3 sequence is 10 residues long.

V and J are TRBV30 and TRBJ1-2; D possibly corresponds to TRBD1 (5 bases). Germline V lookup: CDR1 GTSNPN, CDR2 SVGIG (reference sequence). The CDR3 consists of 14 residues. V lost 1 base and J lost 4, with 13 bases in between. The CDR3 region has the DNA TGTGCCTGGAGTGAGCCCCCGCAGGGCTATGGCTACACCTTC. Translating gives CAWSEPPQGYGYTF.

This clone has just a few counts. The gene calls are TRBV5-1 and TRBJ2-3; TRBD2 is a possible D gene (6 bases). The CDR3 is 15 amino acids. Per germline, CDR1 SGHRS and CDR2 YFSETQ. Trimming stripped 4 bases from V and 4 bases from J, with 16 bases between. The CDR3 DNA reads TGCGCCAGCAGCCTCGTCGGAGGAGGGGCAGATACGCAGTATTTT. Encoded protein: CASSLVGGGADTQYF.

For this clone: At one end, the junction sequence differs from germline, possibly due to a read error. V usage is TRBV19 and J usage is TRBJ1-2; a possible D gene is TRBD1 (5 bases). CDR3 size: 14 residues. The germline CDR1 and CDR2 sequences are LNHDA and SQIVND (reference sequence). The CDR3 sequence: CVSSDGGSNYGYTF. The CDR3 region has the DNA TGTGTCAGTAGCGATGGGGGGTCTAACTATGGCTACACCTTC.

This chain links TRBV10-3 with TRBJ1-4, with unresolved D. Trimming cost V 3 bases and J 3 bases, with 5 bases left between them. The CDR3 runs to 13 residues. Germline-derived CDR1 and CDR2 are ENHRY and SYGVKD. The CDR3, as DNA: TGTGCCATCAGTGACGTTTCTAATGAAAAACTGTTTTTT. This codes for CAISDVSNEKLFF.

The chain carries TRBV5-1 and TRBJ1-2; 8 nucleotides agree with TRBD1. Trimming cost V 0 bases and J 7 bases; bases outside gene matches: 8. Germline loops: CDR1 SGHRS, CDR2 YFSETQ. The CDR3 runs 15 residues. The CDR3 is CASSLESGQGAGYTF. In DNA, the CDR3 is TGCGCCAGCAGCTTGGAGTCCGGACAGGGCGCTGGCTACACCTTC.

This clone was picked up a small number of times. This chain uses TRBV4-3 with TRBJ2-5; 15 nucleotides match TRBD2. Germline lookup yields CDR1 LGHNA and CDR2 YSLEER. CDR3 length: 15 amino acids. Germline trimming cut 3 bases from V and 4 bases from J; bases unmatched to any gene: 0. The CDR3 nucleotides are TGCGCCAGCAGCCAGGGACTAGCGGGAGGAGAGACCCAGTACTTC. This encodes CASSQGLAGGETQYF.

The rearrangement links TRBV18 to TRBJ1-1, with 7 bases identical to TRBD1. J was trimmed by 12 bases and V by 1 base; bases with no gene match: 8. Per germline, CDR1 KGHSH and CDR2 LQKENI. The CDR3 covers 13 residues. The CDR3 protein is CASSPRHGQVSFF. The CDR3 nucleotides read TGTGCCAGCTCACCACGACATGGACAGGTATCTTTCTTT. The complete variable domain, with remaining parts taken from reference TRBV18 and TRBJ1-1, reads NAGVMQNPRHLVRRRGQEARLRCSPMKGHSHVYWYRQLPEEGLKFMVYLQKENIIDESGMPKERFSAEFPKEGPSILRIQQVVRGDSAAYFCASSPRHGQVSFFGQGTRLTVV.

The chain employs TRBV3-1 (or the pseudogene TRBV3-2) and TRBJ2-5; possibly TRBD2 for D (6 bases). Trimming shortened V by 1 base and J by 5 bases, and 17 bases separated the two germline ends. The CDR3 covers 16 residues. Per the germline V gene, CDR1 is LGHDT and CDR2 is YNNKEL (reference sequence). The CDR3, as DNA: TGTGCCAGCAGCCAAGGTAGCGGAAGAGTGGGGGAGACCCAGTACTTC. This encodes CASSQGSGRVGETQYF.

The chain couples TRBV11-3 to TRBJ2-2; 7 bases line up with TRBD1. The CDR3 has 16 amino acids. Germline CDR1 SGHNT, CDR2 YENEEA. J was trimmed by 0 bases and V by 4 bases; bases with no gene match: 5. CDR3 sequence reads: CASSSAGTANTGELFF. The CDR3 DNA reads TGTGCCAGCAGCTCTGCCGGGACAGCGAACACCGGGGAGCTGTTTTTT. Supplemented by reference TRBV11-3 and TRBJ2-2, the full variable domain reads EAGVVQSPRYKIIEKKQPVAFWCNPISGHNTLYWYLQNLGQGPELLIRYENEEAVDDSQLPKDRFSAERLKGVDSTLKIQPAELGDSAVYLCASSSAGTANTGELFFGEGSRLTVL.

The J gene is TRBJ2-1, the V gene TRBV4-3; D not resolved. From germline, CDR1 is LGHNA and CDR2 YSLEER. The CDR3 loop spans 17 amino acids. The ends were cut back, 0 bases at V and 1 base at J, with 13 bases in the middle. The CDR3: CASSQESVLGSYNEQFF. The CDR3, as DNA: TGCGCCAGCAGCCAAGAATCGGTTCTAGGATCCTACAATGAGCAGTTCTTC.

The rearrangement uses TRBV3-1 (or the pseudogene TRBV3-2) and TRBJ2-3; perhaps TRBD2 as D (5 bases). The CDR3 contains 16 residues. V lost 4 bases and J 2 bases, leaving 16 bases between the germline ends. Germline CDR1 is LGHDT and CDR2 is YNNKEL (reference sequence). The CDR3 DNA reads TGTGCCAGCAGCCCAAGAGGGAGATTTAACACAGATACGCAGTATTTT. Encoded protein: CASSPRGRFNTDTQYF.